A single sample gave rise to the 27 T cell receptor beta chains below, sequenced in a study of cytotoxic CD8 clonotypes in ibrutinib-treated CLL. Sequenced by immunoSEQ multiplex PCR; TCRdb stores in-frame clones only, minus some. The data hold hundreds of thousands of clones, with approximately 80% observed a single time. The starting material was PBMCs, obtained before ibrutinib treatment. The receptors shown here come from a human donor with chronic lymphocytic leukemia.

Turning to this clone: The junction departs from germline at one end; a sequencing error may be responsible. The genes are TRBV7-7 and TRBJ2-2; 11 nucleotides agree with TRBD2. CDR1 and CDR2 (germline): SSHAT, FNYEAQ (reference sequence). The CDR3 covers 15 residues. In DNA, the CDR3 is TGTGCTAGCACTCCTAGCGGGAGGTCTGGCGGGGAGCTGTTTTTT. Its protein product is CASTPSGRSGGELFF.

The chain employs TRBV19 and TRBJ2-1; TRBD2 aligns across 10 bases. CDR1 is LNHDA and CDR2 is SQIVND in the germline V gene (reference sequence). Trimming cost V 3 bases and J 6 bases; bases outside gene matches: 14. CDR3 length: 18 amino acids. For the CDR3, the DNA is TGTGCCAGTAGTATTCAAAGGTCTGGACTAGCGGAGACCAATGAGCAGTTCTTC. Translation gives CASSIQRSGLAETNEQFF.

This chain uses TRBV18 with TRBJ2-2, with a tentative D call TRBD2 (6 bases). V was cut by 5 bases and J by 5 bases, with 12 bases left in between. Germline V gene data show CDR1 as KGHSH and CDR2 as LQKENI. The CDR3 runs to 14 residues. The DNA for the CDR3 is TGTGCCAGCTCAGTAATGCGGGATACCGGGGAGCTGTTTTTT. Amino acid sequence: CASSVMRDTGELFF.

The rearrangement links TRBV6-6 to TRBJ2-1; the match to TRBD2 covers 12 bases. Trimming took 6 bases from V and 5 from J; bases not matched to a gene: 2. Germline CDR1 is MNHNY and CDR2 is SVGAGI (reference sequence). The CDR3 extends over 14 amino acids. The chain's CDR3 is CASRLAGGNNEQFF. DNA for the CDR3: TGTGCCAGCAGACTAGCGGGAGGAAACAATGAGCAGTTCTTC.

A few counts support this clone. This chain joins TRBV28 and TRBJ2-2; D is ambiguous. The germline V and J ends were trimmed by 2 bases and 6 bases, with 10 bases remaining between them. The CDR3 has 14 residues. Germline V gene data show CDR1 as MDHEN and CDR2 as SYDVKM. In nucleotides, the CDR3 is TGTGCCAGCAGTTTACTATCCTCCGCCGGGGAGCTGTTTTTT. Translated, it gives CASSLLSSAGELFF.

The chain recombines TRBV18 with TRBJ2-2; a possible D gene is TRBD2 (5 bases). Germline CDR1 is KGHSH and CDR2 is LQKENI. The CDR3 consists of 16 residues. V lost 2 bases, J lost 3 bases, and 13 bases lay in between. CDR3 sequence reads: CASSPSRGADTGELFF. CDR3 bases: TGTGCCAGCTCACCATCCCGGGGAGCCGACACCGGGGAGCTGTTTTTT. The full variable domain, completed using reference TRBV18 and TRBJ2-2, is NAGVMQNPRHLVRRRGQEARLRCSPMKGHSHVYWYRQLPEEGLKFMVYLQKENIIDESGMPKERFSAEFPKEGPSILRIQQVVRGDSAAYFCASSPSRGADTGELFFGEGSRLTVL.

This chain links TRBV9 with TRBJ1-3; D is unresolved. Trimming shortened V by 0 bases and J by 0 bases, and 7 bases separated the two germline ends. This CDR3 is 15 amino acids long. CDR1 and CDR2 from the germline V gene are SGDLS and YYNGEE. The CDR3 nucleotides are TGTGCCAGCAGCGTAGGTGTGTCCTCTGGAAACACCATATATTTT. Translating gives CASSVGVSSGNTIYF.

CDR3: CSVEIGPNTEAFF. CDR3 in DNA: TGCAGCGTTGAAATCGGCCCTAACACTGAAGCTTTCTTT. The rearrangement links TRBV29-1 to TRBJ1-1; D unclear. The CDR3 spans 13 residues. Germline CDR1 SQVTM, CDR2 ANQGSEA. V shed 2 bases and J shed 2 bases, with 9 bases lying between them. The full variable domain, in which reference TRBV29-1 and TRBJ1-1 provide the parts outside the CDR3, is SAVISQKPSRDICQRGTSLTIQCQVDSQVTMMFWYRQQPGQSLTLIATANQGSEATYESGFVIDKFPISRPNLTFSTLTVSNMSPEDSSIYLCSVEIGPNTEAFFGQGTRLTVV.

The chain recombines TRBV27 with TRBJ2-7; 7 positions match TRBD1. CDR3 length: 14 residues. V was pared by 5 bases and J by 5 bases, with 9 bases of the junction left unmatched. Germline V gene sequence: CDR1 MNHEY, CDR2 SMNVEV (reference sequence). The CDR3 coding sequence is TGTGCCAGCAGTCCATGGACAGGAACCGACGAGCAGTACTTC. It yields the protein CASSPWTGTDEQYF.

V is TRBV14 and J is TRBJ2-7; D gene ambiguous. The V and J ends lost 2 bases and 2 bases respectively, with 7 bases between them. This CDR3 is 13 amino acids long. Germline V CDR1 and CDR2: SGHDN, FVKESK. CDR3 residues: CASSQLAPYEQYF. The CDR3 coding sequence is TGTGCCAGCAGCCAATTAGCCCCCTACGAGCAGTACTTC.

V and J are TRBV29-1 and TRBJ1-2; D is ambiguous. Trimming stripped 4 bases from V and 1 base from J, with 16 bases between. CDR3 size: 15 residues. The germline CDR1 and CDR2 sequences are SQVTM and ANQGSEA. The CDR3 loop reads CSVVGGVRLNYGYTF. As DNA, the CDR3 is TGCAGCGTTGTAGGAGGTGTAAGGCTTAACTATGGCTACACCTTC.

The chain is built from TRBV29-1 and TRBJ1-1; 7 bases line up with TRBD1. V lost 7 bases, J lost 2 bases, and 10 bases stayed unmatched. This CDR3 comprises 14 residues. In germline, CDR1 is SQVTM, CDR2 ANQGSEA. In DNA form, the CDR3 reads TGCAGCGCGATACGTGGGGACAGAAACACTGAAGCTTTCTTT. Translating gives CSAIRGDRNTEAFF.

This clone was seen a few times. This chain's CDR3 is CASTGVAGSYEQYF. DNA for the CDR3: TGTGCCAGCACCGGGGTAGCGGGCTCCTACGAGCAGTACTTC. The chain has TRBV6-5 and TRBJ2-7, with 7 bases fitting TRBD2. Per germline, CDR1 MNHEY and CDR2 SVGAGI. CDR3 length: 14 amino acids. With 7 bases clipped from V and 0 bases from J, the junction kept 6 bases outside the gene matches.

The CDR3 sequence is CASKGGAGGPQYEQYF. As DNA, the CDR3 is TGCGCCAGCAAGGGCGGCGCGGGAGGGCCGCAATACGAGCAGTACTTC. The chain joins TRBV5-1 to TRBJ2-7; 9 nucleotides align to TRBD2. V shed 6 bases, J shed 4 bases, and the junction held 14 bases outside the gene matches. CDR1 is SGHRS and CDR2 is YFSETQ in the germline V gene. The CDR3 extends over 16 amino acids.

Points on this clone: Mismatch with germline at one junction end may stem from a read error. The chain carries TRBV7-7 and TRBJ2-5; D gene ambiguous. This CDR3 is built from 14 residues. From germline, CDR1 is SSHAT and CDR2 FNYEAQ (reference sequence). Here the CDR3 DNA reads TGTGCTAGCAGCTTAGCAGTAGGTCAAGAGACCCAGTACTTC. Protein product: CASSLAVGQETQYF. The variable domain in full, completed from reference TRBV7-7 and TRBJ2-5, reads GAGVSQSPRYKVTKRGQDVTLRCDPISSHATLYWYQQALGQGPEFLTYFNYEAQPDKSGLPSDRFSAERPEGSISTLTIQRTEQRDSAMYRCASSLAVGQETQYFGPGTRLLVL.

The rearrangement uses TRBV5-6 and TRBJ2-6; D ambiguous. Germline-derived CDR1 and CDR2 are SGHDT and YYEEEE. The V end was cut by 4 bases, the J end by 0 bases, with 14 bases between. The CDR3 contains 17 residues. CDR3 coding DNA: TGTGCCAGCAGCCCCCTTTCCTTTGTCTCTGGGGCCAACGTCCTGACTTTC. It codes for CASSPLSFVSGANVLTF.

This clone was seen only once. This chain joins TRBV9 and TRBJ2-1, with 7 bases identical to TRBD2. Per the germline V gene, CDR1 is SGDLS and CDR2 is YYNGEE. The CDR3 loop spans 15 amino acids. Losses at the gene ends were 2 bases for V and 3 bases for J; bases not matched to a gene: 5. CDR3 in amino acids: CASSVGGGIYNEQFF. The CDR3 region has the DNA TGTGCCAGCAGCGTCGGGGGAGGGATCTACAATGAGCAGTTCTTC.

The V gene is TRBV9, the J gene TRBJ2-1; 8 bases are a match to TRBD2. The germline V gene encodes CDR1 SGDLS and CDR2 YYNGEE. V was clipped by 4 bases and J by 0 bases; unmatched bases: 3. This CDR3 has 15 residues. The CDR3 sequence: CASSTGTSSYNEQFF. The CDR3 DNA reads TGTGCCAGCAGCACCGGGACTAGCTCCTACAATGAGCAGTTCTTC. The whole variable domain, filled in from reference TRBV9 and TRBJ2-1, reads DSGVTQTPKHLITATGQRVTLRCSPRSGDLSVYWYQQSLDQGLQFLIQYYNGEERAKGNILERFSAQQFPDLHSELNLSSLELGDSALYFCASSTGTSSYNEQFFGPGTRLTVL.

This chain links TRBV5-1 with TRBJ2-6; tentatively, D is TRBD1 (6 bases). The CDR3 contains 19 residues. Trimming pared 0 bases from V and 0 bases from J, leaving 16 bases between. CDR1 SGHRS and CDR2 YFSETQ come from the germline V gene. The CDR3 DNA is TGCGCCAGCAGCTTGGTTAGGGCAGGGACAAGCTCTGGGGCCAACGTCCTGACTTTC. Translated: CASSLVRAGTSSGANVLTF.

This clone appeared once. The chain links TRBV2 to TRBJ2-3, with 9 bases matching TRBD2. Per the germline V gene, CDR1 is SNHLY and CDR2 is FYNNEI. CDR3 length: 16 amino acids. J was trimmed by 5 bases and V by 6 bases; bases with no gene match: 12. In nucleotides, the CDR3 is TGTGCCAGCAGGCGACGGTTAGCGGGAGTGATAGATACGCAGTATTTT. Its protein is CASRRRLAGVIDTQYF. The full variable domain, rest sourced from reference TRBV2 and TRBJ2-3, is EPEVTQTPSHQVTQMGQEVILRCVPISNHLYFYWYRQILGQKVEFLVSFYNNEISEKSEIFDDQFSVERPDGSNFTLKIRSTKLEDSAMYFCASRRRLAGVIDTQYFGPGTRLTVL.

The chain links TRBV29-1 to TRBJ2-7; TRBD2 might be the D (6 bases). This CDR3 has 13 residues. Trimming took off 1 base at V and 2 bases at J, with 9 bases between the two ends. Germline CDR1 SQVTM, CDR2 ANQGSEA. CDR3 nucleotide sequence: TGCAGCGTTGAAGGCGGGGTTCCCTACGAGCAGTACTTC. This codes for CSVEGGVPYEQYF.

The J gene is TRBJ2-7, the V gene TRBV30, with D uncertain. CDR1 is GTSNPN, CDR2 SVGIG, per germline (reference sequence). V dropped 4 bases and J dropped 4 bases, with 11 bases sitting between them. The CDR3 consists of 12 residues. This CDR3 reads CAWIRSAYEQYF. DNA for the CDR3: TGTGCCTGGATTCGCAGCGCGTACGAGCAGTACTTC.

This clone was observed a few times. This chain joins TRBV2 and TRBJ1-2; 8 nucleotides line up with TRBD1. Germline CDR1 SNHLY, CDR2 FYNNEI. The CDR3 spans 13 residues. V dropped 9 bases and J dropped 5; count of bases not matched to a gene: 8. CDR3 sequence: CARTPGGEYGYTF. CDR3 in DNA: TGTGCCAGGACACCAGGGGGCGAATATGGCTACACCTTC.

The chain carries TRBV2 and TRBJ2-7; 7 bases match TRBD1. The CDR3 length is 13 residues. Germline V CDR1 and CDR2: SNHLY, FYNNEI. V was pared by 10 bases and J by 3 bases, with 9 bases of the junction left unmatched. The CDR3 sequence is CAIAGDSGYEQYF. The CDR3 DNA sequence: TGTGCCATCGCCGGGGACAGCGGCTACGAGCAGTACTTC.

There are a few counts of this clone. The J gene is TRBJ2-5, the V gene TRBV7-8, with 7 bases identical to TRBD2. Germline CDR1 and CDR2: SGHVS and FQNEAQ. CDR3 length equals 13 residues. V dropped 5 bases and J dropped 3; count of bases not matched to a gene: 3. In DNA, the CDR3 is TGTGCCAGCAGCCCCCTAGCGGAAGAGACCCAGTACTTC. It codes for CASSPLAEETQYF.

This clone was recorded once. At one boundary the junction diverges from the germline segment, which might be a read error. The chain couples TRBV6-1 to TRBJ2-7; possible D gene TRBD2, 5 bases. The CDR3 spans 16 residues. Germline-derived CDR1 and CDR2 are MNHNS and SASEGT. The CDR3 is CASSEGIVRGFYEQYF. The CDR3 DNA follows: TGTGCCAGCAGCGAAGGGATAGTCCGGGGTTTCTACGAGCAGTACTTC.

The chain carries TRBV5-1 and TRBJ2-5, with 10 bases identical to TRBD1. V shed 4 bases and J 5 bases; nucleotides not matched to a gene: 5. CDR3 length equals 14 residues. Germline V gene data show CDR1 as SGHRS and CDR2 as YFSETQ. CDR3 bases: TGCGCCAGCAGCACGGACAGGGGGGGCGAGACCCAGTACTTC. It specifies CASSTDRGGETQYF.